A single sample gave rise to the 22 T cell receptor beta chains below, sequenced in a study of CD8+CD57+ T cells in acquired aplastic anemia. Genomic DNA acted as the template from which TCR beta VDJ combination and CDR3 sequence profiling were carried out. In TCRdb, the reads were re-called with MiXCR into one record per CDR3 protein. The sample carries 400,000 to 450,000 distinct CDR3 sequences, about two thirds recorded once. The sequencing sample was made of sorted CD4+, CD8+, or CD8+CD57+ T cells (not recorded which) from PBMCs. The receptors derive from a human donor in good health, serving as a control.

The chain joins TRBV10-3 to TRBJ1-1, with D maybe TRBD1 (5 bases). Germline V gene sequence: CDR1 ENHRY, CDR2 SYGVKD. There are 14 residues in the CDR3. Trimming shortened V by 4 bases and J by 5 bases, and 14 bases separated the two germline ends. CDR3 loop: CAISAGGRGTEAFF. The CDR3 bases are TGTGCCATCAGTGCCGGGGGAAGGGGAACTGAAGCTTTCTTT.

For this clonotype: Likely a read error: the CDR3 ends without its conserved phenylalanine or tryptophan. The DNA is omitted, as the CDR3 cannot be located on it reliably, and the CDR3 follows TCRdb's listing. The chain recombines TRBV10-3 with TRBJ1-1. The germline V gene has CDR1 ENHRY and CDR2 SYGVKD. Counting both end residues, the CDR3 totals 8 amino acids. The CDR3 is CASSALAG.

The gene calls are TRBV5-4 and TRBJ2-5, with a weak D call TRBD1 (5 bases). V was clipped by 1 base and J by 1 base, with 11 bases between them. Germline V CDR1 and CDR2: SGHNT, YYREEE (reference sequence). This CDR3 is built from 15 residues. The CDR3 bases are TGTGCCAGCAGCTTGAAAGGGGCCGCCCAAGAGACCCAGTACTTC. Its translation is CASSLKGAAQETQYF.

The V call is TRBV20-1, the J call TRBJ2-7, with a tentative D call TRBD1 (5 bases). The V gene lost 6 bases and the J gene lost 7 bases, with 16 bases spanning the gap. The CDR3 loop spans 12 amino acids. Germline CDR1 is DFQATT and CDR2 is SNEGSKA (reference sequence). CDR3 region: CSAQGAQGEQYF. The CDR3 bases are TGCAGTGCCCAAGGGGCCCAAGGGGAGCAGTACTTC.

V gene TRBV11-2 combines with J gene TRBJ2-3, with D possibly matching TRBD1 (5 bases). Trimming took off 3 bases at V and 14 bases at J, with 12 bases between the two ends. This CDR3 has 11 residues. CDR1 and CDR2 (germline): SGHAT, FQNNGV. This CDR3 reads CASSFPAGAYF. The CDR3 DNA reads TGTGCCAGCAGCTTCCCCGCTGGGGCGTATTTT. Variable domain in full (rest from reference TRBV11-2 and TRBJ2-3): EAGVAQSPRYKIIEKRQSVAFWCNPISGHATLYWYQQILGQGPKLLIQFQNNGVVDDSQLPKDRFSAERLKGVDSTLKIQPAKLEDSAVYLCASSFPAGAYFGPGTRLTVL.

This clonotype was recorded only once. Relative to the germline gene, one junction end is altered; a read error may explain this. The V call is TRBV19, the J call TRBJ2-7; possibly TRBD1 for D (5 bases). Germline V gives CDR1 LNHDA, CDR2 SQIVND (reference sequence). CDR3 length: 17 amino acids. CDR3 DNA sequence: TGTGCCAGTAGTATAGGACCCCAGGACCCCCAGGGCTACGCGTACGACTTC. Encoded protein: CASSIGPQDPQGYAYDF.

This clonotype was seen at least ten times. This chain joins TRBV6-2 or TRBV6-3 and TRBJ1-5; D not resolved. Germline CDR1 MNHEY, CDR2 SVGEGT. V lost 11 bases, J lost 3 bases, and 11 bases lay in between. CDR3 length equals 12 residues. CDR3: CAVRAYNQPQHF. The CDR3 region has the DNA TGTGCCGTCCGCGCTTACAATCAGCCCCAGCATTTT.

The CDR3 loop reads CASSPKQEETQYF. The CDR3 region has the DNA TGCGCCAGCAGCCCGAAACAGGAAGAGACCCAGTACTTC. V gene TRBV5-1 combines with J gene TRBJ2-5, with D tentatively TRBD1 (5 bases). Germline V lookup: CDR1 SGHRS, CDR2 YFSETQ. Trimming shortened V by 4 bases and J by 3 bases, and 10 bases separated the two germline ends. The CDR3 is made up of 13 amino acids.

Regarding this clonotype: A read error may explain this, as a much larger clone is one base away. CDR3 in amino acids: CASSPAGGFNERLFF. The CDR3 bases are TGTGCCAGCAGCCCTGCAGGGGGGTTCAATGAAAGACTGTTTTTT. V gene TRBV9 combines with J gene TRBJ1-4; 7 bases map to TRBD1. The CDR3 has 15 residues. Germline V gene data show CDR1 as SGDLS and CDR2 as YYNGEE.

Ten or more counts support this clonotype. V is TRBV5-1 and J is TRBJ2-5; D may be TRBD1 (6 bases). In germline, CDR1 is SGHRS, CDR2 YFSETQ. V was trimmed by 2 bases and J by 4 bases, leaving 15 bases between them. The CDR3 is 15 amino acids. The CDR3 loop is CASSFRGGIGETQYF. CDR3 bases: TGCGCCAGCAGCTTCAGGGGTGGAATAGGAGAGACCCAGTACTTC.

The V call is TRBV7-9, the J call TRBJ1-6; a weak D match, TRBD1 (5 bases). Germline assignment: CDR1 SEHNR and CDR2 FQNEAQ (reference sequence). The germline V and J ends were trimmed by 4 bases and 10 bases, with 14 bases remaining between them. This CDR3 spans 14 amino acids. The CDR3 DNA sequence: TGTGCCAGCAGCTCCCAGGGTGATGGGTCACCCCTCCACTTT. This codes for CASSSQGDGSPLHF.

This clonotype was found many times. The V and J genes are TRBV25-1 and TRBJ2-5; TRBD2 is a possible D gene (7 bases). Per germline, CDR1 MGHDK and CDR2 SYGVNS. Trimming took off 4 bases at V and 2 bases at J, with 14 bases between the two ends. This CDR3 is built from 15 residues. This chain's CDR3 is CASSVRGDIQETQYF. The CDR3 region has the DNA TGTGCCAGCAGTGTCCGGGGGGACATACAAGAGACCCAGTACTTC.

This clonotype was counted many times. V is TRBV20-1 and J is TRBJ2-1, with D maybe TRBD2 (6 bases). The CDR3 has 14 residues. The V and J ends lost 5 bases and 2 bases respectively, with 13 bases between them. CDR1 DFQATT and CDR2 SNEGSKA come from the germline V gene (reference sequence). The CDR3 protein is CSAGGSSAYNEQFF. CDR3 nucleotide sequence: TGCAGTGCTGGTGGCTCTAGCGCCTACAATGAGCAGTTCTTC.

The chain has TRBV2 and TRBJ2-2; D uncertain. The V and J ends lost 7 bases and 3 bases respectively, with 6 bases between them. Germline V gene sequence: CDR1 SNHLY, CDR2 FYNNEI. The CDR3 extends over 12 amino acids. This CDR3 reads CASILDTGELFF. The CDR3 DNA reads TGTGCCAGCATTCTCGACACCGGGGAGCTGTTTTTT.

The rearrangement links TRBV11-2 to TRBJ2-2; D call uncertain. The CDR3 totals 13 residues. V lost 3 bases and J lost 7, with 9 bases in between. Germline V gives CDR1 SGHAT, CDR2 FQNNGV. The CDR3, as DNA: TGTGCCAGCAGCTTCTACAAGCACGGGGAGCTGTTTTTT. Translation gives CASSFYKHGELFF.

Points on this clonotype: Here the CDR3 omits its conserved ending phenylalanine or tryptophan, so a read error is the likely source. The limits of the CDR3 on the DNA are not certain, so only TCRdb's listed CDR3 is given. This rearrangement joins TRBV9 to TRBJ1-4. The CDR3 is made up of 13 amino acids, end residues included. Germline V gene data show CDR1 as SGDLS and CDR2 as YYNGEE. CDR3 protein: CASSVGKVDEMTI.

This chain connects TRBV7-9 to TRBJ2-1; D possibly corresponds to TRBD1 (5 bases). Trimming cost V 5 bases and J 4 bases, with 12 bases left between them. From germline, CDR1 is SEHNR and CDR2 FQNEAQ (reference sequence). CDR3 length equals 14 residues. The CDR3 coding sequence is TGTGCCAGCAGCCCAGGCAGGGCGTACAATGAGCAGTTCTTC. This translates into CASSPGRAYNEQFF.

A note on this clonotype: One end of the junction does not line up with germline, which may come from a read error. CDR3 DNA: TGCGCCAGCAGCTTACACAGTGAGGGGATGGCTGGCTACACCTTC. Protein sequence: CASSLHSEGMAGYTF. The gene calls are TRBV5-5 and TRBJ1-2; D is possibly TRBD1 (5 bases). The CDR3 is 15 amino acids. Looked up from germline, CDR1 is SGHKS and CDR2 is YYEKEE (reference sequence). The full variable domain, with the rest looked up from reference TRBV5-5 and TRBJ1-2, is DAGVTQSPTHLIKTRGQQVTLRCSPISGHKSVSWYQQVLGQGPQFIFQYYEKEERGRGNFPDRFSARQFPNYSSELNVNALLLGDSALYLCASSLHSEGMAGYTFGSGTRLTVV.

Comment on this clonotype: The junction and the germline gene differ at one end; a read error may be behind it. In DNA, the CDR3 is TGCGCCAGCAGCCAGGGGACGGTTGCAACTAATGAAAAACTGTTTTTT. It specifies CASSQGTVATNEKLFF. The chain links TRBV5-5 to TRBJ1-4; D perhaps matches TRBD1 (6 bases). The V gene's germline CDR1 is SGHKS and CDR2 YYEKEE (reference sequence). The CDR3 runs 16 residues.

This rearrangement joins TRBV20-1 to TRBJ1-2; possibly TRBD1 for D (6 bases). The CDR3 length is 14 residues. Germline assignment: CDR1 DFQATT and CDR2 SNEGSKA (reference sequence). V lost 5 bases and J 2 bases, leaving 15 bases between the germline ends. The CDR3 here is CSARSTGPNYGYTF. The CDR3 region has the DNA TGCAGTGCTCGATCCACAGGGCCCAACTATGGCTACACCTTC.

V usage is TRBV6-2 or TRBV6-3 and J usage is TRBJ2-1; tentatively, D is TRBD2 (5 bases). Trimming pared 7 bases from V and 3 bases from J, leaving 16 bases between. In germline, CDR1 is MNHEY, CDR2 SVGEGT. The CDR3 consists of 15 residues. CDR3 in DNA: TGTGCCAGCACTTATTCTGGGGAGAACTACAATGAGCAGTTCTTC. Protein sequence: CASTYSGENYNEQFF.

This clonotype came up a few times. This may arise from a read error, as a much more abundant clone is one base away. The chain links TRBV12-3 or TRBV12-4 to TRBJ2-1; 8 bases are a match to TRBD2. The CDR3 contains 14 residues. J lost 9 bases, V lost 6 bases, and 10 bases had no gene match. CDR3 sequence: CASSVFSGNSEQFF. CDR3 DNA: TGTGCCAGCAGCGTCTTTAGCGGGAACAGTGAGCAGTTCTTC.